Listed below are T cell receptor beta chains from one sample, sequenced in a study of PD-1 blockade in classical Hodgkin lymphoma. Using immunoSEQ multiplex PCR, the repertoire was profiled, and TCRdb retains in-frame clones only, with some absent. The table has tens of thousands of clones, approximately 76% seen once; the top ten hold 10% to 15%. The sample in question was peripheral blood mononuclear cells (PBMCs), obtained before the fourth cycle of nivolumab. Source of these receptors: a human donor with classical Hodgkin lymphoma. The CDR3 runs from the conserved cysteine through the conserved F or W. A D gene is named only where the DNA matches it firmly. For some rows the clone size is stated as once, few or many, or as a class when expanded; others skip it.

>TRBJ2-7|TRBV5-1|NA|NA
CASSLGDPYEQYF
TGCGCCAGCAGCCTCGGGGATCCCTACGAGCAGTACTTC
>TRBJ2-3|TRBV5-1|NA|TRBD1
CASSSGQGLDTQYF
TGCGCCAGCAGCTCTGGACAGGGACTCGATACGCAGTATTTT
>TRBJ1-5|TRBV19|NA|NA
CASSWGGYSNQPQHF
TGTGCCAGTAGTTGGGGGGGATATAGCAATCAGCCCCAGCATTTT
>TRBJ1-5|TRBV28|NA|NA
CASKQENQPQHF
TGTGCCAGCAAACAAGAAAATCAGCCCCAGCATTTT
>TRBJ1-2|TRBV6-1|NA|NA
CASSPEVGVGYTF
TGTGCCAGCAGTCCAGAGGTGGGGGTTGGCTACACCTTC
>TRBJ2-3|TRBV13|once|TRBD1
CASSSVGTGKTDTQYF
TGTGCCAGCAGCTCCGTTGGGACAGGGAAGACAGATACGCAGTATTTT
>TRBJ1-3|TRBV19|NA|NA
CASSPQVVGNTIYF
TGTGCCAGTTCTCCTCAGGTGGTTGGAAACACCATATATTTT
>TRBJ1-1|TRBV5-1|NA|TRBD1
CASSYGQGAWNTEAFF
TGCGCCAGCAGCTACGGACAGGGTGCGTGGAACACTGAAGCTTTCTTT
>TRBJ2-7|TRBV11-3|NA|NA
CASSLDQMVPRYF
TGTGCCAGCAGCTTAGACCAAATGGTCCCGCGGTACTTC
>TRBJ1-1|TRBV6-1|NA|NA
CASSEDEGYGTEAFF
TGTGCCAGCAGTGAAGATGAAGGGTATGGCACTGAAGCTTTCTTT
>TRBJ2-1|TRBV10-3|NA|NA
CAITSGTGEQFF
TGTGCCATCACCTCAGGAACCGGCGAGCAGTTCTTC
>TRBJ1-1|TRBV6-5|NA|NA
CASSVSAYTEAFF
TGTGCCAGCAGTGTCAGCGCTTACACTGAAGCTTTCTTT
>TRBJ1-5|TRBV28|NA|TRBD1
CASSFLSGTGLLPQHF
TGTGCCAGCAGTTTCCTTTCCGGGACAGGTCTTCTGCCCCAGCATTTT
>TRBJ2-1|TRBV29-1|NA|TRBD2
CSVGYSGRGVEQFF
TGCAGCGTTGGGTATAGCGGGAGAGGTGTTGAGCAGTTCTTC
>TRBJ2-3|TRBV28|NA|NA
CASSTLAGPLDDTQYF
TGTGCCAGCAGTACTCTAGCAGGACCCCTGGATGATACGCAGTATTTT
>TRBJ2-7|TRBV18|NA|NA
CASSPSMYEQYF
TGTGCCAGCTCCCCTAGCATGTACGAGCAGTACTTC
>TRBJ2-1|TRBV7-5|once|NA
CGIAADNRNEQFF
TGTGGGATAGCGGCCGATAACCGCAATGAGCAGTTCTTC
>TRBJ1-4|TRBV6-5|NA|TRBD1
CASRVLQGAKLFF
TGTGCCAGCAGGGTTCTACAGGGGGCAAAACTGTTTTTT
>TRBJ2-3|TRBV9|NA|NA
CASSVDQPNTQYF
TGTGCCAGCAGCGTGGACCAGCCGAATACGCAGTATTTT
>TRBJ2-3|TRBV5-1|NA|NA
CASSLDTNTDTQYF
TGCGCCAGCAGCTTGGATACTAACACAGATACGCAGTATTTT
>TRBJ2-1|TRBV9|NA|TRBD2
CASSVGTSGRGEQFF
TGTGCCAGCAGCGTTGGGACTAGCGGGAGAGGAGAGCAGTTCTTC
>TRBJ1-5|TRBV5-6|NA|NA
CASSLWRRSNQPQHF
TGTGCCAGCAGCCTTTGGCGGAGATCGAATCAGCCCCAGCATTTT
>TRBJ1-2|TRBV2|NA|TRBD1
CASSYQGVFDGYTF
TGTGCCAGCAGCTATCAGGGGGTATTCGATGGCTACACCTTC
>TRBJ2-7|TRBV19|NA|NA
CASSMFRAYEQYF
TGTGCCAGTAGTATGTTCAGGGCCTACGAGCAGTACTTC
>TRBJ2-6|TRBV5-6|NA|NA
CASSLAGGANVLTF
TGTGCCAGCAGCTTGGCCGGTGGGGCCAACGTCCTGACTTTC
>TRBJ1-3|TRBV5-6|NA|NA
CASSLTAPPSSGNTIYF
TGTGCCAGCAGCTTGACGGCCCCCCCCTCCTCTGGAAACACCATATATTTT
>TRBJ1-3|TRBV11-2|NA|NA
CASRANSGNTIYF
TGTGCATCCCGGGCTAACTCTGGAAACACCATATATTTT
>TRBJ2-1|TRBV4-2|NA|TRBD2
CASSRGLAGDLVNEQFF
TGTGCCAGCAGCCGGGGACTAGCGGGAGACCTTGTCAATGAGCAGTTCTTC
>TRBJ2-1|TRBV7-7|NA|TRBD1
CASSFDRVSNEQFF
TGTGCTAGCAGCTTTGACAGGGTGTCTAATGAGCAGTTCTTC
>TRBJ1-2|TRBV7-9|NA|NA
CASSLHTSYGYTF
TGTGCCAGCAGCCTTCACACCAGCTATGGCTACACCTTC
>TRBJ2-3|TRBV6-1|few|NA
CASSEQALDTQYF
TGTGCCAGCAGTGAACAGGCGCTGGATACGCAGTATTTT
>TRBJ1-5|TRBV6-1|NA|NA
CASREFYQPQHF
TGTGCCAGCAGGGAATTTTATCAGCCCCAGCATTTT
>TRBJ1-2|TRBV5-1|medium-sized|NA
CASSLGQGGGYTF
TGCGCCAGCAGCTTGGGGCAGGGTGGTGGCTACACCTTC
>TRBJ2-1|TRBV7-2|few|TRBD2
CASSLAGIYEAGGSYNEQFF
TGTGCCAGCAGCTTAGCCGGGATCTACGAAGCGGGAGGCTCCTACAATGAGCAGTTCTTC
>TRBJ1-2|TRBV6-6|NA|NA
CASKSGDYGYTF
TGTGCCAGCAAATCAGGGGACTATGGCTACACCTTC
>TRBJ1-2|TRBV4-1|NA|NA
CASSRPRAPVGGYTF
TGCGCCAGCAGCCGCCCCCGGGCCCCGGTGGGTGGCTACACCTTC
>TRBJ2-6|TRBV7-9|NA|NA
CASSSISGANVLTF
TGTGCCAGCAGCTCCATCTCTGGGGCCAACGTCCTGACTTTC
>TRBJ1-2|TRBV7-2|NA|TRBD1
CASSSTGAYGYTF
TGTGCCAGCAGCTCAACAGGGGCCTATGGCTACACCTTC
>TRBJ1-5|TRBV6-5|once|TRBD1
CASRPTGGGQPQHF
TGTGCCAGCAGGCCTACAGGGGGTGGTCAGCCCCAGCATTTT
>TRBJ2-7|TRBV4-1|NA|NA
CASSQDMASSYEQYF
TGCGCCAGCAGCCAAGATATGGCTAGCTCCTACGAGCAGTACTTC
>TRBJ2-7|TRBV28|few|TRBD2
CASSPSGSTYEQYF
TGTGCCAGCTCCCCGAGCGGGAGTACCTACGAGCAGTACTTC
>TRBJ2-5|TRBV7-7|NA|TRBD2
CASSLESAGGGETQYF
TGTGCTAGCAGCCTAGAATCGGCGGGAGGCGGAGAGACCCAGTACTTC
>TRBJ1-5|TRBV7-9|NA|TRBD1
CASRGTGFNQPQHF
TGTGCCAGCAGAGGGACAGGGTTTAATCAGCCCCAGCATTTT
>TRBJ1-4|TRBV10-2|NA|NA
CASSRAVGAAVEKLFF
TGCGCCAGCAGTCGAGCGGTGGGGGCGGCGGTCGAAAAACTGTTTTTT